This T cell receptor beta chain was obtained from a study of siplizumab effects on memory and regulatory T cells. Notes on the study in general: Naive T cells looked more diverse than memory cells, and they looked like major contributors to the alloresponse. Roughly 80-97% of proliferating clones (CD4+ or CD8+) could not be assigned a naive or memory phenotype. Proof of suppressive function in proliferating Tregs from siplizumab cultures was not established. The mapping of alloreactive clones to unstimulated subsets covered only a minor fraction of them.

Repertoires were generated with immunoSEQ multiplex PCR, while TCRdb's copy carries only in-frame clones and drops some. The data show nearly 85,000 clones, approximately 88% seen once. CDR1 and CDR2 (germline): KGHSH, LQKENI. Trimming pared 3 bases from V and 1 base from J, leaving 15 bases between. This CDR3 has 17 amino acids. Turning to this clone: Its specificity is not known.

This receptor was obtained from a human donor in good health. V and J are TRBV18 and TRBJ2-2; D is unclear. The sequenced sample was Tregs sorted from blood. The CDR3 DNA sequence: TGTGCCAGCTCACCGATCAACGACCACAAGAACACCGGGGAGCTGTTTTTT. It translates to CASSPINDHKNTGELFF.